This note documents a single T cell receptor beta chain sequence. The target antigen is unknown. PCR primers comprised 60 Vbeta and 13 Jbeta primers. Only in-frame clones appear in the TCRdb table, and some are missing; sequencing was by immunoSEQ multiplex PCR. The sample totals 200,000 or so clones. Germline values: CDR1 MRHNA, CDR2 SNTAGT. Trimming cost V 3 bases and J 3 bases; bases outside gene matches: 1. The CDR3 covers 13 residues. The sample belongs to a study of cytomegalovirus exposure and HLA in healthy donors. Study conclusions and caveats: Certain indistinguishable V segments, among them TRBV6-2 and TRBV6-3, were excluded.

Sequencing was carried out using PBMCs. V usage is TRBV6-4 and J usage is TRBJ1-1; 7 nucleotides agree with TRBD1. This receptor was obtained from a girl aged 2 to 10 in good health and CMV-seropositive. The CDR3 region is CASSEDRDTEAFF. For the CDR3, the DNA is TGTGCCAGCAGTGAAGACAGGGACACTGAAGCTTTCTTT.